The clone carrying this TCR beta chain was detected a few times. What it binds is unknown. These data come from a study of CD8 T cells in ankylosing spondylitis. The study, taken as a whole, reports: A motif in TCR beta, a set of under 10 highly homologous variants, appeared characteristic of ankylosing spondylitis blood. As reported, disease-linked clones showed significant enrichment in matched ankylosing spondylitis synovial fluid.

The V end was cut by 7 bases, the J end by 0 bases, with 10 bases between. This CDR3 spans 14 amino acids. Germline V CDR1 and CDR2: LNHDA, SQIVND (reference sequence). The authors made TCR beta libraries by quantitative 5'-RACE with molecular barcodes. TCRdb re-derived calls from the 5' RACE reads in MiXCR, one entry per CDR3 protein. The sample shows around 94,000 distinct CDR3 sequences, about 9% of them seen only once. Sequencing input: blood, either unsorted or a sorted T cell fraction (not recorded which). V usage is TRBV19 and J usage is TRBJ2-1, with D uncertain. This clonotype originated in a male donor with ankylosing spondylitis. The CDR3 DNA reads TGTGCCAGTACCCTGGACGCCTCCTACAATGAGCAGTTCTTC. This encodes CASTLDASYNEQFF. The variable domain in full, with the rest retrieved from reference TRBV19 and TRBJ2-1, is DGGITQSPKYLFRKEGQNVTLSCEQNLNHDAMYWYRQDPGQGLRLIYYSQIVNDFQKGDIAEGYSVSREKKESFPLTVTSAQKNPTAFYLCASTLDASYNEQFFGPGTRLTVL.